A single sample gave rise to the 25 T cell receptor beta chains below, sequenced in a study of blood T cells in healthy people across ages. The second PCR ran about 6 to 11 cycles with a sample-barcoded 5' primer and J-beta primers. TCRdb re-called the 5' RACE reads through MiXCR, storing one row per CDR3 protein. This sample has about 1 million distinct CDR3 sequences; less than 50% occur once, and the top ten carry approximately 20%. Sequencing was carried out using blood. The receptors shown here come from a woman aged 55-69 years in good health.

This clonotype was seen only a few times. The chain carries TRBV24-1 and TRBJ2-5; TRBD1 aligns across 10 bases. V lost 11 bases to trimming and J lost 3 bases; unmatched junction nucleotides: 8. The CDR3 has 14 residues. The germline CDR1 and CDR2 sequences are KGHDR and SFDVKD. The CDR3 loop is CARAGTGDEETQYF. The CDR3 DNA reads as TGTGCCAGGGCCGGGACAGGGGATGAAGAGACCCAGTACTTC.

J is TRBJ1-1 and V is TRBV5-1; D is ambiguous. CDR1 and CDR2 from the germline V gene are SGHRS and YFSETQ. This CDR3 has 15 residues. Trimming removed 4 bases at V and 5 bases at J, with 18 bases between. CDR3 loop: CASSPGPTAGTEAFF. CDR3 DNA sequence: TGCGCCAGCAGCCCTGGGCCAACCGCGGGGACTGAAGCTTTCTTT. Filled out from reference TRBV5-1 and TRBJ1-1, the complete variable domain reads KAGVTQTPRYLIKTRGQQVTLSCSPISGHRSVSWYQQTPGQGLQFLFEYFSETQRNKGNFPGRFSGRQFSNSRSEMNVSTLELGDSALYLCASSPGPTAGTEAFFGQGTRLTVV.

V and J are TRBV12-3 or TRBV12-4 and TRBJ1-6; D is unresolved. Trimming removed 3 bases from V and 7 bases from J, with 10 bases in between. The CDR3 has 14 amino acids. Here the CDR3 DNA reads TGTGCCAGCAGTTTGGGCGGACTCAATTCACCCCTCCACTTT. Translated: CASSLGGLNSPLHF.

This chain connects TRBV9 to TRBJ2-3, with unresolved D. The CDR3 sequence is 15 residues long. With 4 bases removed from V and 2 bases from J, the gap between germline ends came to 14 bases. Germline V gives CDR1 SGDLS, CDR2 YYNGEE. The CDR3: CASSIGGSPTDTQYF. The CDR3 nucleotides read TGTGCCAGCAGCATCGGTGGTAGCCCCACAGATACGCAGTATTTT.

The rearrangement joins TRBV7-9 to TRBJ1-1, with 9 nucleotides matching TRBD1. Trimming at V came to 5 bases and at J to 0 bases, leaving 10 bases not matched to a gene. Germline-derived CDR1 and CDR2 are SEHNR and FQNEAQ (reference sequence). The CDR3 consists of 17 residues. CDR3 in DNA: TGTGCCAGCAGCGAAGGTGGGACAGGGCCTCTGAACACTGAAGCTTTCTTT. It translates to CASSEGGTGPLNTEAFF. Drawing the rest from reference TRBV7-9 and TRBJ1-1, the complete variable domain is DTGVSQNPRHKITKRGQNVTFRCDPISEHNRLYWYRQTLGQGPEFLTYFQNEAQLEKSRLLSDRFSAERPKGSFSTLEIQRTEQGDSAMYLCASSEGGTGPLNTEAFFGQGTRLTVV.

This clonotype showed up just a few times. The chain employs TRBV20-1 and TRBJ2-3; D perhaps matches TRBD2 (5 bases). The CDR3 sequence is 14 residues long. From germline, CDR1 is DFQATT and CDR2 SNEGSKA (reference sequence). V was shortened by 6 bases and J by 2 bases, with 15 bases between the two germline ends. The CDR3: CSARTRTYTDTQYF. For the CDR3, the DNA is TGCAGTGCGAGAACCCGGACTTACACAGATACGCAGTATTTT.

The gene calls are TRBV29-1 and TRBJ2-2, with D unclear. Trimming stripped 6 bases from V and 4 bases from J, with 9 bases between. Germline assignment: CDR1 SQVTM and CDR2 ANQGSEA. This CDR3 comprises 12 residues. The CDR3 sequence is CSVYTFTGELFF. The DNA for the CDR3 is TGCAGCGTCTATACATTCACCGGGGAGCTGTTTTTT.

About this clonotype itself: Relative to the germline gene, one junction end is altered; a read error may explain this. The CDR3 is CASRKDRGRNENLFF. In nucleotides, the CDR3 is TGTGCCAGCAGAAAAGACAGGGGGAGGAATGAAAACCTGTTTTTT. V usage is TRBV6-6 and J usage is TRBJ1-4; 9 bases are a match to TRBD1. The CDR3 is 15 amino acids. Germline lookup yields CDR1 MNHNY and CDR2 SVGAGI (reference sequence).

This clonotype was detected a few times. The CDR3 is CASSESGLARETQYF. CDR3 coding DNA: TGTGCCAGCAGCGAAAGCGGACTAGCGAGAGAGACCCAGTACTTC. J is TRBJ2-5 and V is TRBV5-5, with 9 bases fitting TRBD2. The CDR3 has 15 amino acids. CDR1 and CDR2 (germline): SGHKS, YYEKEE (reference sequence). V lost 4 bases to trimming and J lost 4 bases; unmatched junction nucleotides: 8.

This chain uses TRBV5-1 with TRBJ2-7; the D is unclear. CDR3 length: 12 amino acids. The ends were cut back, 2 bases at V and 6 bases at J, with 9 bases in the middle. The V gene's germline CDR1 is SGHRS and CDR2 YFSETQ. CDR3 in amino acids: CASSFPALEQYF. The CDR3 DNA follows: TGCGCCAGCAGCTTCCCCGCCCTCGAGCAGTACTTC. Based on the CDR3 plus reference TRBV5-1 and TRBJ2-7, the full variable domain is KAGVTQTPRYLIKTRGQQVTLSCSPISGHRSVSWYQQTPGQGLQFLFEYFSETQRNKGNFPGRFSGRQFSNSRSEMNVSTLELGDSALYLCASSFPALEQYFGPGTRLTVT.

In its sample, this clonotype was seen a few times. The genes are TRBV7-6 and TRBJ2-7; D unclear. The length of the CDR3 is 12 residues. Trimming shortened V by 2 bases and J by 2 bases, and 4 bases separated the two germline ends. CDR1 SGHVS and CDR2 FNYEAQ come from the germline V gene. The CDR3 DNA follows: TGTGCCAGCAGCTTAAAACCCTACGAGCAGTACTTC. Translating gives CASSLKPYEQYF.

The chain joins TRBV12-3 or TRBV12-4 to TRBJ2-7; D possibly uses TRBD1 or TRBD2 (5 bases each). The CDR3 has 14 residues. V was shortened by 6 bases and J by 3 bases, with 15 bases between the two germline ends. CDR3 sequence (DNA): TGTGCCAGCAGCCGGACGGGACGGGGCTACGAGCAGTACTTC. This translates into CASSRTGRGYEQYF.

This clonotype turned up a few times. The chain employs TRBV14 and TRBJ2-5; D unresolved. CDR3 length equals 13 residues. Trimming pared 1 base from V and 11 bases from J, leaving 14 bases between. Germline CDR1 SGHDN, CDR2 FVKESK. This chain's CDR3 is CASSQASYNEQYF. The CDR3 nucleotides are TGTGCCAGCAGCCAAGCATCCTACAATGAGCAGTACTTC.

This clonotype was picked up one time. This chain connects TRBV10-3 to TRBJ2-1; D ambiguous. The end of the DNA is better explained by TRBJ2-7, so the J call may be wrong. Germline V gene data show CDR1 as ENHRY and CDR2 as SYGVKD. This CDR3 region has 13 residues. The CDR3 here is CAIRDASYNEQYF. The CDR3 bases are TGTGCCATCAGGGACGCCTCCTACAATGAGCAGTACTTC.

The chain combines TRBV29-1 with TRBJ2-1, with D perhaps TRBD1 (6 bases). Trimming removed 7 bases from V and 8 bases from J, with 12 bases in between. The germline gives CDR1 SQVTM, CDR2 ANQGSEA. The CDR3 has 11 residues. The CDR3: CSGSPGDEQFF. DNA for the CDR3: TGCAGCGGGTCTCCAGGGGATGAGCAGTTCTTC.

In this sample, this clonotype turned up a few times. V usage is TRBV7-9 and J usage is TRBJ2-4; TRBD1 is a possible D gene (6 bases). The tail of the sequence fits TRBJ2-7 better, so the J call may be wrong. This CDR3 is 13 amino acids long. Per germline, CDR1 SEHNR and CDR2 FQNEAQ (reference sequence). The CDR3 region is CASSPGTSREQYF. The CDR3 DNA reads as TGTGCCAGCAGCCCCGGGACATCTCGCGAGCAGTACTTC.

With respect to this clonotype: Relative to the germline gene, one junction end is altered; a read error may explain this. The V gene is TRBV9, the J gene TRBJ2-5; 8 bases map to TRBD2. The CDR3 contains 15 residues. Germline V CDR1 and CDR2: SGDLS, YYNGEE. The chain's CDR3 is CVSSVAGYSYNEQYF. In DNA form, the CDR3 reads TGTGTCAGCAGCGTAGCGGGATACTCCTACAATGAGCAGTACTTC.

V usage is TRBV2 and J usage is TRBJ2-7; 9 positions match TRBD1. The better agreement between TRBJ2-5 and the DNA end casts doubt on the J call. The length of the CDR3 is 15 residues. Germline V CDR1 and CDR2: SNHLY, FYNNEI. The CDR3 DNA follows: TGTGCCAGCAGTCAACAGGGGGCAGATTGGGAGACCCAGTACTTC. This sequence encodes CASSQQGADWETQYF.

The CDR3 reads CASSQEPGQLNEKLFF. As DNA, the CDR3 is TGCGCCAGCAGCCAGGAACCGGGACAGTTGAATGAAAAACTGTTTTTT. The chain joins TRBV4-1 to TRBJ1-4, with 7 bases matching TRBD1. This CDR3 spans 16 amino acids. Trimming at V came to 3 bases and at J to 5 bases, leaving 9 bases not matched to a gene. From germline, CDR1 is MGHRA and CDR2 YSYEKL.

The chain uses TRBV11-2 and TRBJ2-7; TRBD1 or TRBD2 may be the D gene (6 bases each). The V end lost 7 bases, the J end lost 0 bases, and 16 bases lay between the germline ends. The CDR3 has 15 residues. Germline V gene data show CDR1 as SGHAT and CDR2 as FQNNGV. CDR3 sequence: CASNRVGSASYEQYF. In DNA, the CDR3 is TGTGCCAGCAACAGGGTCGGGAGCGCCTCCTACGAGCAGTACTTC.

The gene calls are TRBV12-3 or TRBV12-4 and TRBJ1-2; D gene uncertain. Deletions cut 3 bases from V and 8 bases from J, with 16 bases between. The CDR3 has 14 amino acids. The CDR3 protein is CASSFSRDLDGYTF. DNA of the CDR3: TGTGCCAGCAGTTTTAGCCGGGATCTGGACGGCTACACCTTC.

The chain recombines TRBV24-1 with TRBJ1-1; D not resolved. The germline V gene has CDR1 KGHDR and CDR2 SFDVKD. This CDR3 comprises 14 residues. Trimming stripped 0 bases from V and 1 base from J, with 5 bases between. The CDR3 nucleotides read TGTGCCACCAGTGATTTGCCACCGAACACTGAAGCTTTCTTT. Translating gives CATSDLPPNTEAFF.

The chain is built from TRBV29-1 and TRBJ1-1; D may be TRBD1 (5 bases). CDR1 and CDR2 from the germline V gene are SQVTM and ANQGSEA. The germline V and J ends were trimmed by 4 bases and 5 bases, with 14 bases remaining between them. The CDR3 totals 13 residues. CDR3 region: CSVVVGVGTEAFF. For the CDR3, the DNA is TGCAGCGTTGTAGTGGGGGTGGGTACTGAAGCTTTCTTT.

This chain joins TRBV5-6 and TRBJ1-5, with TRBD1 as a possible D gene (6 bases). This CDR3 is built from 16 residues. Germline-derived CDR1 and CDR2 are SGHDT and YYEEEE. V shed 4 bases and J shed 4 bases, with 18 bases lying between them. Written as DNA, the CDR3 is TGTGCCAGCAGCCGCAACAGGGATCGAGCAAATCAGCCCCAGCATTTT. This encodes CASSRNRDRANQPQHF.

This clonotype has at least ten counts. Mismatch with germline at one junction end may stem from a read error. CDR3 nucleotide sequence: TGCGCCAGCAGCCAAGATGCGGTTTCCTACGAGCAGTACTTC. It specifies CASSQDAVSYEQYF. The chain uses TRBV3-1 and TRBJ2-7; no clear D gene. This CDR3 region has 14 residues. Germline V gene sequence: CDR1 LGHDT, CDR2 YNNKEL (reference sequence).